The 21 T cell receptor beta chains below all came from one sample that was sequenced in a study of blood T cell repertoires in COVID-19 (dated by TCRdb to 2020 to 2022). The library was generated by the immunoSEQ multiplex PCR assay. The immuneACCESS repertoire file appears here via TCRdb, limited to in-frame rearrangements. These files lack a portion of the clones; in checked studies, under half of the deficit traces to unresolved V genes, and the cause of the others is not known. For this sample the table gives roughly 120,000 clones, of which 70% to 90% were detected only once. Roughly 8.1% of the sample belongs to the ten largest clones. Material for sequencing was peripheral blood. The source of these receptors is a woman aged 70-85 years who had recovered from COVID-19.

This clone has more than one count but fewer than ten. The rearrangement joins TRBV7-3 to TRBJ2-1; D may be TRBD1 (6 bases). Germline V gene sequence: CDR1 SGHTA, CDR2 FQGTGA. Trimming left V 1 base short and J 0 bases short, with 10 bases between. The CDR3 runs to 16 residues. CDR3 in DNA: TGTGCCAGCAGCTTAAGGCAGGGGAGCTCCTACAATGAGCAGTTCTTC. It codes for CASSLRQGSSYNEQFF.

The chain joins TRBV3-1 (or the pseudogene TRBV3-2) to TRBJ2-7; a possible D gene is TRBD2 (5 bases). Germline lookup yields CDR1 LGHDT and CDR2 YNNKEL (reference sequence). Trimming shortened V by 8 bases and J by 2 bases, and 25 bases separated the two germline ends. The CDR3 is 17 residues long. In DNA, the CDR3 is TGTGCCAGCCAGAATTCTTTAAGGAGGACCCGCGCCTACGAGCAGTACTTC. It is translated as CASQNSLRRTRAYEQYF.

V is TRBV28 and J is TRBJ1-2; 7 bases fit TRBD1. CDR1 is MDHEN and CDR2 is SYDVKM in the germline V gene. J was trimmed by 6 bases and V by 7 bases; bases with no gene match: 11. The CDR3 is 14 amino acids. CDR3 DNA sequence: TGTGCCAGCATCCCTCACGGGACAGCCCATGGCTACACCTTC. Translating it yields CASIPHGTAHGYTF.

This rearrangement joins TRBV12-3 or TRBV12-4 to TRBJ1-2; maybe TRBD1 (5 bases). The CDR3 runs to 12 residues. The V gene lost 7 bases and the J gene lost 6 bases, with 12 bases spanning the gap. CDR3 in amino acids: CASTLTGDGYTF. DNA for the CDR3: TGTGCCAGCACCCTGACGGGGGATGGCTACACCTTC.

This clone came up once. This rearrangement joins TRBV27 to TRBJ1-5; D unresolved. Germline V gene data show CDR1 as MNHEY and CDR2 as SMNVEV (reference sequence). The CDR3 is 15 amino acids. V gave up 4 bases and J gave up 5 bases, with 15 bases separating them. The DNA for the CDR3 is TGTGCCAGCAGTTACCGGACCCCGCGGGATCAGCCCCAGCATTTT. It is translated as CASSYRTPRDQPQHF.

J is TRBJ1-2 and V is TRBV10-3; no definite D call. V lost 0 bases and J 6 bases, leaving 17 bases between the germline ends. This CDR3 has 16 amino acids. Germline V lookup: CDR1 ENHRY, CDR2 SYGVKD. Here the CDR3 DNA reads TGTGCCATCAGTGAGTCGCAAGTCAGGCCCCTGGATGGCTACACCTTC. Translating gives CAISESQVRPLDGYTF.

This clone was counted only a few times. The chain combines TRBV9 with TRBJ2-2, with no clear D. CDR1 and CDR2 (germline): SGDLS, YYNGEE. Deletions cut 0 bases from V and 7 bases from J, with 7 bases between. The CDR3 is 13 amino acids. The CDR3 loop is CASSVGGFGELFF. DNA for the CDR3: TGTGCCAGCAGCGTAGGAGGTTTCGGGGAGCTGTTTTTT. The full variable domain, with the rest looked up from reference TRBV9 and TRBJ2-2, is DSGVTQTPKHLITATGQRVTLRCSPRSGDLSVYWYQQSLDQGLQFLIQYYNGEERAKGNILERFSAQQFPDLHSELNLSSLELGDSALYFCASSVGGFGELFFGEGSRLTVL.

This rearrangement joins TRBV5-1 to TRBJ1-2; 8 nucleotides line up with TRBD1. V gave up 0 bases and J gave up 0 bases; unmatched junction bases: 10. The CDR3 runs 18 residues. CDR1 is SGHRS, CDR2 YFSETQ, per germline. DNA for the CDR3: TGCGCCAGCAGCTTGGCCCCAGGACAGGGAGTAGCTAACTATGGCTACACCTTC. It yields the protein CASSLAPGQGVANYGYTF.

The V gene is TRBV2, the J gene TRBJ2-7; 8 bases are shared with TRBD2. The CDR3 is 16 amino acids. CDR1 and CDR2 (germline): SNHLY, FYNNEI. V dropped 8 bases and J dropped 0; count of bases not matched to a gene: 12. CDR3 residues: CASSRPGGGPSYEQYF. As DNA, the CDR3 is TGTGCCAGCTCTCGCCCTGGCGGGGGGCCCTCCTACGAGCAGTACTTC.

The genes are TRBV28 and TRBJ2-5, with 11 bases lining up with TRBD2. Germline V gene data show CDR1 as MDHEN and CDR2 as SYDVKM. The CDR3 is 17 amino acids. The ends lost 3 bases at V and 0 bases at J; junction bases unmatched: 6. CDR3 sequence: CASSFHRLAGYQETQYF. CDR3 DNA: TGTGCCAGCAGTTTCCACCGACTAGCGGGATACCAAGAGACCCAGTACTTC.

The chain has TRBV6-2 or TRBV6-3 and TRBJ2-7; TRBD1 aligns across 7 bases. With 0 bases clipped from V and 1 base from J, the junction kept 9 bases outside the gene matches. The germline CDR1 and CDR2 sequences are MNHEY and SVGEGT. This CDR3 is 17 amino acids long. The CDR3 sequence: CASSYSLITGESYEQYF. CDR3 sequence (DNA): TGTGCCAGCAGTTACTCGTTGATAACAGGGGAGTCCTACGAGCAGTACTTC.

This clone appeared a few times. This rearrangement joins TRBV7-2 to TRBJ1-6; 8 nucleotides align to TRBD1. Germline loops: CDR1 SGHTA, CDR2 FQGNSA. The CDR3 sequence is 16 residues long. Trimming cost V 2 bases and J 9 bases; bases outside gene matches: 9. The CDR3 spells CASSLLPRTGISPLHF. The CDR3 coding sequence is TGTGCCAGCAGCTTACTTCCCCGGACAGGGATTTCACCCCTCCACTTT. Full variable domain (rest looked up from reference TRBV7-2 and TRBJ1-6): GAGVSQSPSNKVTEKGKDVELRCDPISGHTALYWYRQSLGQGLEFLIYFQGNSAPDKSGLPSDRFSAERTGGSVSTLTIQRTQQEDSAVYLCASSLLPRTGISPLHFGNGTRLTVT.

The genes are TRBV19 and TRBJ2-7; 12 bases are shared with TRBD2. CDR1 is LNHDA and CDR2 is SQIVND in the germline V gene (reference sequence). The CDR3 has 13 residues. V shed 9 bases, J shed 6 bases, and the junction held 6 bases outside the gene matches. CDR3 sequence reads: CASRLAGVGEQYF. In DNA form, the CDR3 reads TGTGCCAGCAGACTAGCGGGAGTTGGCGAGCAGTACTTC.

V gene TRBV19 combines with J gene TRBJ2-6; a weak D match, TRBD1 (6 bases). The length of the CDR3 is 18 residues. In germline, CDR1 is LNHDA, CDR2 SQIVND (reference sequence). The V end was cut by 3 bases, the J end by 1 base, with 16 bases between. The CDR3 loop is CASSIRQAFWSGANVLTF. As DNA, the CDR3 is TGTGCCAGTAGTATTCGACAGGCCTTTTGGTCTGGGGCCAACGTCCTGACTTTC.

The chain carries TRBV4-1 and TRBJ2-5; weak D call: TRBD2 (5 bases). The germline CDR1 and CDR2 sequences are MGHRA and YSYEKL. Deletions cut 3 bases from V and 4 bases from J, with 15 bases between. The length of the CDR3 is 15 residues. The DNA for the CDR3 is TGCGCCAGCAGCCAGGGCAGTTTGCGGGCAGAGACCCAGTACTTC. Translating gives CASSQGSLRAETQYF.

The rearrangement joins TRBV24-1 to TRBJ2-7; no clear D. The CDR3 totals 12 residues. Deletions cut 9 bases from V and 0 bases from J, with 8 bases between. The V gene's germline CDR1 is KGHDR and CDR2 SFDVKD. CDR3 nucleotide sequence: TGTGCCACCGCTAGTAGCTCCTACGAGCAGTACTTC. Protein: CATASSSYEQYF.

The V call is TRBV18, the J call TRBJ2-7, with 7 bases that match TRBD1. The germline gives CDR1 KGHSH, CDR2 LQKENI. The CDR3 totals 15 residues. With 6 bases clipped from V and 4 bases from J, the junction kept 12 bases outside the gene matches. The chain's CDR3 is CASSSSRDRPYEQYF. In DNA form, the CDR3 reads TGTGCCAGCTCGTCAAGTAGGGACAGACCATACGAGCAGTACTTC.

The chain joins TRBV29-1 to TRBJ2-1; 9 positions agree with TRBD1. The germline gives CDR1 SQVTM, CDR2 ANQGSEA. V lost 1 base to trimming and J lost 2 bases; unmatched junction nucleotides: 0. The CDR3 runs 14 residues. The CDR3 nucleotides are TGCAGCGTTGAAGGACAGGGGGCCTACAATGAGCAGTTCTTC. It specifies CSVEGQGAYNEQFF.

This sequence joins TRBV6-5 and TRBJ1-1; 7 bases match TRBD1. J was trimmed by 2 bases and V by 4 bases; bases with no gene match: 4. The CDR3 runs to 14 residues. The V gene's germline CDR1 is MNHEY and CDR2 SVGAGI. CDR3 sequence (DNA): TGTGCCAGCAGTTTATCAGGGGGTAACACTGAAGCTTTCTTT. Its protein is CASSLSGGNTEAFF.

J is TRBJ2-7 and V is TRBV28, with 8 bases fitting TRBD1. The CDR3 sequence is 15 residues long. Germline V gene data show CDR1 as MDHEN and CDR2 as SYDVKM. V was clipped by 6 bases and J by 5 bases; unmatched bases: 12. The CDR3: CASSLGQGGRHEQYF. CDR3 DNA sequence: TGTGCCAGCAGCCTCGGACAGGGAGGACGCCACGAGCAGTACTTC.

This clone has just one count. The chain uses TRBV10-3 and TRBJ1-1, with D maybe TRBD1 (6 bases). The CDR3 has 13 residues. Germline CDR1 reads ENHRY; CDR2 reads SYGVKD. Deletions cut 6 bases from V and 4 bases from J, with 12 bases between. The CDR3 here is CAIRTQGGTEAFF. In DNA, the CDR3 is TGTGCCATCAGGACGCAAGGGGGCACTGAAGCTTTCTTT.